This T cell receptor beta chain was recorded in a study of T cell repertoires in cytomegalovirus infection. Study context: Public TCR beta signatures indicated both CMV infection and matching HLA type.

Overall study results and limits: CMV-specific TCR beta clonotypes restricted by HLA-C dominated the ex vivo response. Summed frequency of public TCR beta families distinguished CMV carriers with the relevant HLA.

This clonotype was observed a handful of times. Antigen: not known. TCRdb re-derived calls from the reads in MiXCR, one entry per CDR3 protein. Of some 300,000 distinct CDR3 sequences listed, roughly 15% are singletons. The source of this sequence is a human donor in good health (CMV status not recorded). Some clones in this sample may be carry-over from other donors' samples. Sequenced: PBMCs.

In nucleotides, the CDR3 is TGCGCCAGCAGCGACGGAAACTCCTACAATGAGCAGTTCTTC. This codes for CASSDGNSYNEQFF. The chain links TRBV5-1 to TRBJ2-1; D gene uncertain. V gave up 4 bases and J gave up 0 bases, with 8 bases separating them. CDR3 length: 14 residues. CDR1 and CDR2 from the germline V gene are SGHRS and YFSETQ.